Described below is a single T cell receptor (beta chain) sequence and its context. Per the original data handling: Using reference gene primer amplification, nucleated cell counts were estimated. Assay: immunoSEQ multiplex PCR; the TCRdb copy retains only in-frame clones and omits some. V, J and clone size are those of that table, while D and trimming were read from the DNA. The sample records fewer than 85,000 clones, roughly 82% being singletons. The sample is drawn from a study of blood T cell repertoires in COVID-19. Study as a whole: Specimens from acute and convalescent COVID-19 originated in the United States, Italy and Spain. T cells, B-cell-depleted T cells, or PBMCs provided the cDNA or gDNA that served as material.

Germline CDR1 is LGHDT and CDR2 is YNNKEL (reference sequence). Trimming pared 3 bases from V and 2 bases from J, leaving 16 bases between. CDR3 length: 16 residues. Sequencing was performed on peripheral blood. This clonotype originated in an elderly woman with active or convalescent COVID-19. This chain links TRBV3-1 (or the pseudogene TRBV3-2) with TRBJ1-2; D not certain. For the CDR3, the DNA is TGTGCCAGCAGCCATCCCTTGCGGCACCGAAACTATGGCTACACCTTC. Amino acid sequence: CASSHPLRHRNYGYTF.